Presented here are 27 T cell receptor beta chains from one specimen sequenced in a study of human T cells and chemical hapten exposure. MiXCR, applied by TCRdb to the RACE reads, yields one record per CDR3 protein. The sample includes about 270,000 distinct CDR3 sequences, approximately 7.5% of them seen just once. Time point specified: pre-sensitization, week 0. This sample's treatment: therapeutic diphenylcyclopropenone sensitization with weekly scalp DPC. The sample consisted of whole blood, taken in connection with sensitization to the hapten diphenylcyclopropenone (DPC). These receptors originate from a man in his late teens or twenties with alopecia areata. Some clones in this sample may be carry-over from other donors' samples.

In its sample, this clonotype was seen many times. CDR3 coding DNA: TGTGCCAGCAGTGAAACACCGAGCTCCTACGAGCAGTACTTC. This sequence encodes CASSETPSSYEQYF. V gene TRBV25-1 combines with J gene TRBJ2-7; no definite D call. In germline, CDR1 is MGHDK, CDR2 SYGVNS. Trimming took 2 bases from V and 0 from J, leaving 8 bases between them. The CDR3 runs 14 residues.

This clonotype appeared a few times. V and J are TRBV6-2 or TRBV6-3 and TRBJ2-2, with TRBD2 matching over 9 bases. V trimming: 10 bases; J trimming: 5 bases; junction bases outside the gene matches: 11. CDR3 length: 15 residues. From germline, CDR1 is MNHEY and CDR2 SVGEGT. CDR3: CATSLAGPGTGELFF. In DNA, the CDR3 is TGTGCCACCTCTCTAGCGGGGCCAGGGACCGGGGAGCTGTTTTTT.

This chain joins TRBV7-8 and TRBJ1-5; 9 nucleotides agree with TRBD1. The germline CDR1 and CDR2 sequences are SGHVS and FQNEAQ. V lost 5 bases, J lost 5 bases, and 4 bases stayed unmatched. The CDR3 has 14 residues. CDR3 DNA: TGTGCCAGCAGCGCGACAGGGGGTGATCAGCCCCAGCATTTT. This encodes CASSATGGDQPQHF.

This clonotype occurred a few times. The CDR3 region has the DNA TGTGCCAGCAGCCTTAGTGTCGGCGTCCAAGAGACCCAGTACTTC. Its translation is CASSLSVGVQETQYF. The V call is TRBV11-2, the J call TRBJ2-5; the D is unclear. Trimming pared 5 bases from V and 1 base from J, leaving 14 bases between. Per germline, CDR1 SGHAT and CDR2 FQNNGV. The CDR3 spans 15 residues.

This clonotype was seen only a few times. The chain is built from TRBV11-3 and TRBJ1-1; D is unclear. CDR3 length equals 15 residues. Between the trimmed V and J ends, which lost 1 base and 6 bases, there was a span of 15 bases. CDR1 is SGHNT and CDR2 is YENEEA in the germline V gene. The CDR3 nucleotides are TGTGCCAGCAGCTTAGTGTCGGGGAGTAAAGCTGAAGCTTTCTTT. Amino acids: CASSLVSGSKAEAFF.

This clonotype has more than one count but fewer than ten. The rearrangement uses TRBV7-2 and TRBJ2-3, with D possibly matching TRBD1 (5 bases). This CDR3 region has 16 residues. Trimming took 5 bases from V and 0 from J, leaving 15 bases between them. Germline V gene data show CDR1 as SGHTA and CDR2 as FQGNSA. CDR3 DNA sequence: TGTGCCAGCAGCCCCCGACAGTCATCTAGCACAGATACGCAGTATTTT. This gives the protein CASSPRQSSSTDTQYF. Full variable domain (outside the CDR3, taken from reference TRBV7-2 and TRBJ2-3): GAGVSQSPSNKVTEKGKDVELRCDPISGHTALYWYRQSLGQGLEFLIYFQGNSAPDKSGLPSDRFSAERTGGSVSTLTIQRTQQEDSAVYLCASSPRQSSSTDTQYFGPGTRLTVL.

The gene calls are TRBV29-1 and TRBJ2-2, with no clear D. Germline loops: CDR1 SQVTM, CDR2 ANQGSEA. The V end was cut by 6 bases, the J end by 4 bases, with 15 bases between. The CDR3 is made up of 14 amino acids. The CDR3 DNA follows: TGCAGCGTCGAACGGGCCGACTCCACCGGGGAGCTGTTTTTT. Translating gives CSVERADSTGELFF.

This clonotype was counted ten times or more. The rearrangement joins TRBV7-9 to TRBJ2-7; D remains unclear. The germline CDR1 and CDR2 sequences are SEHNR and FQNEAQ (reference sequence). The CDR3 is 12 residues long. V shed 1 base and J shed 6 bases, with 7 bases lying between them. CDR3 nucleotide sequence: TGTGCCAGCAGCTTAGTGTTGGGCGAGCAGTACTTC. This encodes CASSLVLGEQYF.

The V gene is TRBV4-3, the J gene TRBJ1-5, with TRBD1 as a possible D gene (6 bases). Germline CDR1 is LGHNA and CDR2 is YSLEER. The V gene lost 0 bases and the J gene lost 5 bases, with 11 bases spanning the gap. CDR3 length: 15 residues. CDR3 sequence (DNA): TGCGCCAGCAGCCAAGATCGAACAGGGCATCAGCCCCAGCATTTT. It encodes CASSQDRTGHQPQHF.

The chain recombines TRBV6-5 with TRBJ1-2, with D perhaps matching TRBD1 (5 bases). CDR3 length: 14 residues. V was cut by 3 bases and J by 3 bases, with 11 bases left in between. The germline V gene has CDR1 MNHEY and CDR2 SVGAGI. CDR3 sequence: CASSYDWGYYGYTF. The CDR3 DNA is TGTGCCAGCAGTTATGACTGGGGCTACTATGGCTACACCTTC.

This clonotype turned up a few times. CDR3 sequence (DNA): TGCGCCAGCATTCGGGACTCCCGAGGGACTGAAGCTTTCTTT. Residues: CASIRDSRGTEAFF. This chain uses TRBV4-1 with TRBJ1-1, with D possibly being TRBD1 (5 bases). The CDR3 is 14 residues long. V was shortened by 7 bases and J by 5 bases, with 17 bases between the two germline ends. Germline CDR1 and CDR2: MGHRA and YSYEKL.

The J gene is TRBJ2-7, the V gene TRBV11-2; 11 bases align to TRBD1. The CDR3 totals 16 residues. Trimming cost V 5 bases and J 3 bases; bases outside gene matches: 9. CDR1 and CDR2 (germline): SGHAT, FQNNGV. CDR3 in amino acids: CASSRTSGTGGYEQYV. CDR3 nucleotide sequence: TGTGCCAGCAGCCGCACTTCCGGGACAGGGGGCTACGAGCAGTACGTC.

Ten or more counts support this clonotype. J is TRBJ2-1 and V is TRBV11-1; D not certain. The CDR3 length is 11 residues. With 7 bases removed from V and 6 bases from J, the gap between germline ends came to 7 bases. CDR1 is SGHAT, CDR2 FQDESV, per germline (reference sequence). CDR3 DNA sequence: TGTGCCAGCACCAAGGGCAATGAGCAGTTCTTC. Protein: CASTKGNEQFF.

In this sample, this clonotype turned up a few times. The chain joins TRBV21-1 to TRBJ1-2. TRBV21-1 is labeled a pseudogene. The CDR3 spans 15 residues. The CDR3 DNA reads TGTGCCAGCAGCAAAGCCCCCGGCAGGGCCTATGGCTACACCTTC. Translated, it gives CASSKAPGRAYGYTF.

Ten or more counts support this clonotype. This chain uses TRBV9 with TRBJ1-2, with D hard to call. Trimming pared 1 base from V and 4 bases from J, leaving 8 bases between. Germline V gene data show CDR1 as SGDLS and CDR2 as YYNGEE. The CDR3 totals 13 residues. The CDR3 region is CASSVNSFYGYTF. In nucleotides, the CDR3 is TGTGCCAGCAGCGTAAACAGCTTCTATGGCTACACCTTC. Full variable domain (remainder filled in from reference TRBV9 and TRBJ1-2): DSGVTQTPKHLITATGQRVTLRCSPRSGDLSVYWYQQSLDQGLQFLIQYYNGEERAKGNILERFSAQQFPDLHSELNLSSLELGDSALYFCASSVNSFYGYTFGSGTRLTVV.

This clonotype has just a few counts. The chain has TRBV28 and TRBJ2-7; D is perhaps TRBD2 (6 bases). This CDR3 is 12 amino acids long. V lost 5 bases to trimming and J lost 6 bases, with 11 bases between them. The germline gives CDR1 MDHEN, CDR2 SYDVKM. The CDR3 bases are TGTGCCAGCAGTCGACCGGAGGGCGAGCAGTACTTC. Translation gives CASSRPEGEQYF.

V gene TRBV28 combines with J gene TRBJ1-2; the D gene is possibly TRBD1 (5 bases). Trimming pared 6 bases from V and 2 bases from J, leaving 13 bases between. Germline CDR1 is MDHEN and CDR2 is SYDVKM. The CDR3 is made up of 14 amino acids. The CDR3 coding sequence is TGTGCCAGCAGCCCGTACGGGACGAACTATGGCTACACCTTC. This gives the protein CASSPYGTNYGYTF.

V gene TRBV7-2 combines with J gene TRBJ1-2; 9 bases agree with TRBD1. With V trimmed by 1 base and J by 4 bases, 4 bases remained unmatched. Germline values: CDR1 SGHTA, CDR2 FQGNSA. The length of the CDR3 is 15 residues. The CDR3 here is CASSLGGQGSYGYTF. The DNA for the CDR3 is TGTGCCAGCAGCTTAGGGGGACAGGGTTCCTATGGCTACACCTTC.

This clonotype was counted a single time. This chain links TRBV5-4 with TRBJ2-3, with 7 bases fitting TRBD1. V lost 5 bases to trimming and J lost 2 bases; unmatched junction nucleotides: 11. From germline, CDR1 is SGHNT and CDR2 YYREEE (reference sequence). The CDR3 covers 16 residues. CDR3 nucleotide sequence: TGTGCCAGCAGTCCAAGACAGGGAAACTTCACAGATACGCAGTATTTT. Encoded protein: CASSPRQGNFTDTQYF.

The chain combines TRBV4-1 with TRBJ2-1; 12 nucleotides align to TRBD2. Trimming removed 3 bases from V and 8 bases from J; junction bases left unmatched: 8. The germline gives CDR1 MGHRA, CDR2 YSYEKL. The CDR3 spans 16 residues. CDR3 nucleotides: TGCGCCAGCAGCCATACTACTAGCGGGGGGCAGGATGAGCAGTTCTTC. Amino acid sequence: CASSHTTSGGQDEQFF.

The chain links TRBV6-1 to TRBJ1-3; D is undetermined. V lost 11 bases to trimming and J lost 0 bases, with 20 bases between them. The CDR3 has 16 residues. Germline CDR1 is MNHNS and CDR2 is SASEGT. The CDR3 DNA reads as TGTGCCCACGGCAGATATGGCCGGGGCTCTGGAAACACCATATATTTT. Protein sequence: CAHGRYGRGSGNTIYF.

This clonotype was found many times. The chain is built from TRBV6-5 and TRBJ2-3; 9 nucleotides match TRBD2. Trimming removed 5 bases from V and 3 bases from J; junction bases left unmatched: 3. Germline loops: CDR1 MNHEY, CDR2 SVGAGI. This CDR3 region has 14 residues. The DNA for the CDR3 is TGTGCCAGCAGTGTCCTAGCGGGGACAGATACGCAGTATTTT. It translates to CASSVLAGTDTQYF.

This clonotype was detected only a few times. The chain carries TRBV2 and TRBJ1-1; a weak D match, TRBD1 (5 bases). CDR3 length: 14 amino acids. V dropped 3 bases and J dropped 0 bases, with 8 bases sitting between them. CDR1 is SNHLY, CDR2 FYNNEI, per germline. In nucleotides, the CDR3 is TGTGCCAGCAGTGACAGGGTCCTGAACACTGAAGCTTTCTTT. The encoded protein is CASSDRVLNTEAFF.

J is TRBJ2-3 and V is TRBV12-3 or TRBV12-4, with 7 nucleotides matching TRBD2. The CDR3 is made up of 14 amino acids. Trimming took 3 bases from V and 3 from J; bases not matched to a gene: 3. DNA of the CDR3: TGTGCCAGCAGTTTTGACGGGGGGACAGATACGCAGTATTTT. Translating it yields CASSFDGGTDTQYF.

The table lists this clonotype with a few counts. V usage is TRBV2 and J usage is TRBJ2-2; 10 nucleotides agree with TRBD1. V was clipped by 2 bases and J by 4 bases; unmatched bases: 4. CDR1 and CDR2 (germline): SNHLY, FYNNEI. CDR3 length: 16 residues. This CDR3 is CASSETTGGGTGELFF. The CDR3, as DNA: TGTGCCAGCAGTGAAACGACAGGGGGCGGCACCGGGGAGCTGTTTTTT.

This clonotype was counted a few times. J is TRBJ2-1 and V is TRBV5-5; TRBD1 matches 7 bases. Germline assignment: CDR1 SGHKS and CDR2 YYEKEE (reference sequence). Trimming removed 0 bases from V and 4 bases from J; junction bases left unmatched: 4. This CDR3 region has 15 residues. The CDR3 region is CASSLVGTAYNEQFF. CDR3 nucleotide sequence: TGTGCCAGCAGCTTGGTTGGGACAGCTTACAATGAGCAGTTCTTC.

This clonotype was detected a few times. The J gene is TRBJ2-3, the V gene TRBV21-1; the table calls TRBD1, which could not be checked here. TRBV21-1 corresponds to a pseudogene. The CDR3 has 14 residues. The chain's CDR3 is CASNRRQGPDTQYF. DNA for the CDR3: TGTGCCAGCAATAGAAGACAGGGTCCAGATACGCAGTATTTT.